This TCR beta chain emerged from a study of OX40 agonist ivuxolimab in advanced cancers. Overall study results and limits: Clones of CD4+ and CD8+ blood T cells grew by week 6 at doses of 0.1 to 3.0 mg/kg.

The CDR3 runs 17 residues. With 2 bases clipped from V and 4 bases from J, the junction kept 13 bases outside the gene matches. Germline V gene data show CDR1 as MDHEN and CDR2 as SYDVKM. As regards this clone: The antigen remains unidentified.

The data were produced by immunoSEQ multiplex PCR, yet TCRdb's version contains in-frame clones alone and is incomplete. The table records some 15,000 clones, around 90% of them present only once. The V and J genes are TRBV28 and TRBJ2-5; TRBD2 matches at 7 bases. The receptor's source is an adult with an advanced solid tumor such as melanoma, head and neck, liver or kidney cancer. Sample: CD4+ or CD8+ T cells sorted from blood, taken in a trial of the OX40 agonist ivuxolimab. The CDR3, as DNA: TGTGCCAGCAGTTTAAATGGTTGGGCGGGAGTCCGAGAGACCCAGTACTTC. Amino acid sequence: CASSLNGWAGVRETQYF.